This T cell receptor (beta chain) was retrieved from a study of T cell responses to AZD1222 COVID-19 vaccine. The method was immunoSEQ multiplex PCR; TCRdb's version includes in-frame clones alone and lacks a portion of them. The listing contains 150,000 or so clones. Germline CDR1 is SGHTA and CDR2 is FQGNSA. V lost 1 base to trimming and J lost 4 bases; unmatched junction nucleotides: 7. The CDR3 has 15 amino acids. The receptor was isolated from an adult in good health. What was sequenced was peripheral blood. V is TRBV7-2 and J is TRBJ2-7, with 7 positions matching TRBD2. The CDR3 DNA reads as TGTGCCAGCAGCTTAGTTGAGGGCGGGGGTTACGAGCAGTACTTC. The encoded protein is CASSLVEGGGYEQYF. Full variable domain (rest looked up from reference TRBV7-2 and TRBJ2-7): GAGVSQSPSNKVTEKGKDVELRCDPISGHTALYWYRQSLGQGLEFLIYFQGNSAPDKSGLPSDRFSAERTGGSVSTLTIQRTQQEDSAVYLCASSLVEGGGYEQYFGPGTRLTVT.